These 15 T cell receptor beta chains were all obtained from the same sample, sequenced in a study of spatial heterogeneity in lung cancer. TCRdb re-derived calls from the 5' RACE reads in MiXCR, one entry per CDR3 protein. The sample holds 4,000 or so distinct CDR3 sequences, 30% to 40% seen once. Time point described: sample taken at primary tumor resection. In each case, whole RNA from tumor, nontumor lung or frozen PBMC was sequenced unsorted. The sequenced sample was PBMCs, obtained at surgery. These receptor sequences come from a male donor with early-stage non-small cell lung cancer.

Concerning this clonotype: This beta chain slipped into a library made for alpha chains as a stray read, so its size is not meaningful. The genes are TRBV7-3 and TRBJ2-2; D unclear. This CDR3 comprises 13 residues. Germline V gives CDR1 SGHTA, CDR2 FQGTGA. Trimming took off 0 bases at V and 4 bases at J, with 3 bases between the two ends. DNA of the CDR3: TGTGCCAGCAGCTTAACGGTCACCGGGGAGCTGTTTTTT. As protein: CASSLTVTGELFF.

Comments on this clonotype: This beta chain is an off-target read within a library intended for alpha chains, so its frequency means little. CDR3 DNA sequence: TGTGCCAGTAAAACAGGAAAAGACACCGGGGAGCTGTTTTTT. Amino acids: CASKTGKDTGELFF. The chain joins TRBV19 to TRBJ2-2; D possibly corresponds to TRBD1 (5 bases). The CDR3 loop spans 14 amino acids. V was clipped by 7 bases and J by 3 bases, with 12 bases between them. Germline CDR1 and CDR2: LNHDA and SQIVND (reference sequence).

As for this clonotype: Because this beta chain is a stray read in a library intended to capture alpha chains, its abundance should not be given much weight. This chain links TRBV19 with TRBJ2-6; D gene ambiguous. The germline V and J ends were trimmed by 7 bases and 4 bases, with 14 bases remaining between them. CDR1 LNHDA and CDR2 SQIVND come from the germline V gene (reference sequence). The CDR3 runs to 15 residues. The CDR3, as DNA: TGTGCCAGTAAAAAGACGAACTCCGGGGCCAACGTCCTGACTTTC. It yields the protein CASKKTNSGANVLTF. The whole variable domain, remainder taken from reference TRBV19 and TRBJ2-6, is DGGITQSPKYLFRKEGQNVTLSCEQNLNHDAMYWYRQDPGQGLRLIYYSQIVNDFQKGDIAEGYSVSREKKESFPLTVTSAQKNPTAFYLCASKKTNSGANVLTFGAGSRLTVL.

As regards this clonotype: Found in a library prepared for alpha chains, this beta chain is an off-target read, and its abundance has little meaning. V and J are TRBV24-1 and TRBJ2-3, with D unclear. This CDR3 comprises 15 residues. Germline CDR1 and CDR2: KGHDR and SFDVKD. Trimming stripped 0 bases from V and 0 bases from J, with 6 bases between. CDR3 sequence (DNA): TGTGCCACCAGTGATTTGGTTGGAAGCACAGATACGCAGTATTTT. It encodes CATSDLVGSTDTQYF.

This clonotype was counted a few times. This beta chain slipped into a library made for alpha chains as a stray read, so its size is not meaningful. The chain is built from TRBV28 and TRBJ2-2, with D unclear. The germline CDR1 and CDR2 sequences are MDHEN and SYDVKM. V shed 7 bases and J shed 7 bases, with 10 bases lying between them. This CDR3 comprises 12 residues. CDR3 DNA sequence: TGTGCCAGCAATGACTTCATCGGGGAGCTGTTTTTT. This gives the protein CASNDFIGELFF.

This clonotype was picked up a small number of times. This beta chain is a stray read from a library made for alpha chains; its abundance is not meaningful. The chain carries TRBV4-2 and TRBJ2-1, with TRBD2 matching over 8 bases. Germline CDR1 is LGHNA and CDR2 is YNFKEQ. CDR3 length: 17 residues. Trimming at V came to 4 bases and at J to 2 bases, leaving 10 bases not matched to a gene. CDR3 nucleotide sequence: TGTGCCAGCAGCCGGGGGTCAACGGGAGGGCCCTACAATGAGCAGTTCTTC. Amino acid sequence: CASSRGSTGGPYNEQFF.

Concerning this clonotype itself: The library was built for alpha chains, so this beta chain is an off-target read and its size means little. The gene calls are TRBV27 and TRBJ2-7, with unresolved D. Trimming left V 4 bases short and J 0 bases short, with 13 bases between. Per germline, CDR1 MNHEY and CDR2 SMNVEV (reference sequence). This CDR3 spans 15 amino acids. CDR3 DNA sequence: TGTGCCAGCAGTTCCCCCCCCGATAGCTCCTACGAGCAGTACTTC. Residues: CASSSPPDSSYEQYF.

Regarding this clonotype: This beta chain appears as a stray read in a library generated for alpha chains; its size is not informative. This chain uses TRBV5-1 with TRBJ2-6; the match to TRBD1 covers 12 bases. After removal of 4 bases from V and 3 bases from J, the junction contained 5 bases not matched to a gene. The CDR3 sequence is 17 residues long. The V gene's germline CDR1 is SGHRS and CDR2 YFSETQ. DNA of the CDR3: TGCGCCAGCAGCCCCGGGACAGGGGGCGGTGGGGCCAACGTCCTGACTTTC. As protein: CASSPGTGGGGANVLTF.

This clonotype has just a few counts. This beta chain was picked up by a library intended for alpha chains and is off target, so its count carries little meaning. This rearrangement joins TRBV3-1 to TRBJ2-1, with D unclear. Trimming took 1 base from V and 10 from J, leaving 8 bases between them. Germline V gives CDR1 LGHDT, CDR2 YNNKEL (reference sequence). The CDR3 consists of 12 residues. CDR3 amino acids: CASSQGYGEQFF. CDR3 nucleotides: TGTGCCAGCAGCCAAGGGTACGGAGAGCAGTTCTTC.

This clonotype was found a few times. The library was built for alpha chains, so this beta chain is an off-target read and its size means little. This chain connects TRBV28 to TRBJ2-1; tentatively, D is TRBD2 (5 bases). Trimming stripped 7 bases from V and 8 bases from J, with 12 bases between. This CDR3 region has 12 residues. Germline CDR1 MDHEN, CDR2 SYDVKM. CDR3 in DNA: TGTGCCAGCACCAGTATACTAGATGAGCAGTTCTTC. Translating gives CASTSILDEQFF.

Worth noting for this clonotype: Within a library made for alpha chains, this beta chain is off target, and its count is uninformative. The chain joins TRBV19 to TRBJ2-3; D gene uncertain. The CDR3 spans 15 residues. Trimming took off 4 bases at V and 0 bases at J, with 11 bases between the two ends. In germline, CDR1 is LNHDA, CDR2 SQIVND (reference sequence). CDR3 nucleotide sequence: TGTGCCAGTAGTACCCCCACCCGGAGCACAGATACGCAGTATTTT. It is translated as CASSTPTRSTDTQYF.

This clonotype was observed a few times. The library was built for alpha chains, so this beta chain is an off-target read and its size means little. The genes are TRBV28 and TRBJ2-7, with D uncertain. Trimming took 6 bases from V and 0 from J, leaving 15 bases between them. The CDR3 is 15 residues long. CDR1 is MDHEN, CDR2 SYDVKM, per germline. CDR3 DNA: TGTGCCAGCAGCTCCCCCTATGCTGACTCCTACGAGCAGTACTTC. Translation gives CASSSPYADSYEQYF.

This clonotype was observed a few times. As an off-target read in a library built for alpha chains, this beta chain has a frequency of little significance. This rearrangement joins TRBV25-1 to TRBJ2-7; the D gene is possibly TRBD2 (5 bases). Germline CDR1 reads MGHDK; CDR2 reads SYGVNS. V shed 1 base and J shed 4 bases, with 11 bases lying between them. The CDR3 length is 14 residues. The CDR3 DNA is TGTGCCAGCAGTGAATCCGGGGTTGGTTACGAGCAGTACTTC. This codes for CASSESGVGYEQYF.

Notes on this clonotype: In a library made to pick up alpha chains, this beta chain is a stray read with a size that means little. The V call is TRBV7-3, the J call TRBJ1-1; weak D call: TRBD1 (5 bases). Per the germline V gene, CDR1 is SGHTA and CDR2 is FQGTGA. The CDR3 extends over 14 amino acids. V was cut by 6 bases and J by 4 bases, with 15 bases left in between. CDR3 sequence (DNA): TGTGCCAGCAGTGCCCAGGGACTAGTCACTGAAGCTTTCTTT. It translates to CASSAQGLVTEAFF.

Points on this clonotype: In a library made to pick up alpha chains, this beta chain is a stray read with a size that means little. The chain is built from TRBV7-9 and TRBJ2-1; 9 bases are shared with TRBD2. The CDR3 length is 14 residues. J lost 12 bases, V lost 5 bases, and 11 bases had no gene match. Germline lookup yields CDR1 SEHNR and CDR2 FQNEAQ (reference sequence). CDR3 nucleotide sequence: TGTGCCAGCAGCCCGGGACTAGCAATCCCCTCGCAGTTCTTC. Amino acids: CASSPGLAIPSQFF. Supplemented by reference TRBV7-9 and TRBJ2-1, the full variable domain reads DTGVSQNPRHKITKRGQNVTFRCDPISEHNRLYWYRQTLGQGPEFLTYFQNEAQLEKSRLLSDRFSAERPKGSFSTLEIQRTEQGDSAMYLCASSPGLAIPSQFFGPGTRLTVL.